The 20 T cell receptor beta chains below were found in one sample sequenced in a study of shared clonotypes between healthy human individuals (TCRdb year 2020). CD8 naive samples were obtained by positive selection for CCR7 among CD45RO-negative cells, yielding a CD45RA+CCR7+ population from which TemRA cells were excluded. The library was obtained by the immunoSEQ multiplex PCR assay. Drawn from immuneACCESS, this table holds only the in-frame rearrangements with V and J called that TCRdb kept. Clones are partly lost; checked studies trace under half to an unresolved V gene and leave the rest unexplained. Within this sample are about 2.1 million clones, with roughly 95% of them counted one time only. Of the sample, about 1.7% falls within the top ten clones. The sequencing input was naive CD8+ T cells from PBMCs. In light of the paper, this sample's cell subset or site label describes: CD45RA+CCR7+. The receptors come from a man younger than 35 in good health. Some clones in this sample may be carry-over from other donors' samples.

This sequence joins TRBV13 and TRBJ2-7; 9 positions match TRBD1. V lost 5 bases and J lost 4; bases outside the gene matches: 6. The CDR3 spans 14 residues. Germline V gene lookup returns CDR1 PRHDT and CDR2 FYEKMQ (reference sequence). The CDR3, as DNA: TGTGCCAGCAGCCCCTCCGGACAGGGGTACGAGCAGTACTTC. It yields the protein CASSPSGQGYEQYF.

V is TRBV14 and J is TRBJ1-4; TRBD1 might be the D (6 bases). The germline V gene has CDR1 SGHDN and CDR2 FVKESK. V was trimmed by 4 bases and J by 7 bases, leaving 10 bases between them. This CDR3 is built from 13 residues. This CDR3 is CASSPGAGEKLFF. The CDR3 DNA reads TGTGCCAGCAGCCCGGGGGCGGGTGAAAAACTGTTTTTT.

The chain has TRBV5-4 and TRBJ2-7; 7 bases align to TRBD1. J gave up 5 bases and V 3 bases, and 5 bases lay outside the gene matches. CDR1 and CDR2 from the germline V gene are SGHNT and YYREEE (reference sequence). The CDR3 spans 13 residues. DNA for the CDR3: TGTGCCAGCAGCTACGACAGGGCCAACGAGCAGTACTTC. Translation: CASSYDRANEQYF.

The CDR3 region has the DNA TGTGCCAGTAGTATATCTCCAGGCTACGAGCAGTACTTC. Its protein product is CASSISPGYEQYF. The chain combines TRBV19 with TRBJ2-7, with unresolved D. This CDR3 spans 13 amino acids. Looked up from germline, CDR1 is LNHDA and CDR2 is SQIVND (reference sequence). Trimming took 2 bases from V and 3 from J, leaving 8 bases between them.

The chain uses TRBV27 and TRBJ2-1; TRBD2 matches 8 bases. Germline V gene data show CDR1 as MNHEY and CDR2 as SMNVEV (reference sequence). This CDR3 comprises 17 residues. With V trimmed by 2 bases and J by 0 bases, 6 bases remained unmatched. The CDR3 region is CASSLRIAGSSYNEQFF. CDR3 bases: TGTGCCAGCAGTTTACGGATAGCGGGGAGCTCCTACAATGAGCAGTTCTTC.

CDR3 in amino acids: CSVRMTGGKNEQYF. CDR3 DNA: TGCAGCGTAAGGATGACAGGGGGGAAAAACGAGCAGTACTTC. This chain uses TRBV29-1 with TRBJ2-7, with 9 bases identical to TRBD1. In germline, CDR1 is SQVTM, CDR2 ANQGSEA. CDR3 length: 14 residues. The V gene end was trimmed by 6 bases and the J gene end by 5 bases; junction bases not matched to a gene: 11.

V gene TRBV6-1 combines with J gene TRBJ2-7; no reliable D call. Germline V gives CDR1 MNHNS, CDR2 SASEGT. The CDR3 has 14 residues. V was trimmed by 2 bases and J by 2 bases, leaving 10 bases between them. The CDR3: CASSELAAAYEQYF. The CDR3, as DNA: TGTGCCAGCAGTGAATTAGCAGCCGCCTACGAGCAGTACTTC.

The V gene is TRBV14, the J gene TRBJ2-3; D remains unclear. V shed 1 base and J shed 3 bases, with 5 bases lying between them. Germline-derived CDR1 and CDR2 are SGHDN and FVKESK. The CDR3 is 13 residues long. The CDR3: CASSQGVTDTQYF. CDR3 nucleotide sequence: TGTGCCAGCAGCCAAGGCGTGACAGATACGCAGTATTTT.

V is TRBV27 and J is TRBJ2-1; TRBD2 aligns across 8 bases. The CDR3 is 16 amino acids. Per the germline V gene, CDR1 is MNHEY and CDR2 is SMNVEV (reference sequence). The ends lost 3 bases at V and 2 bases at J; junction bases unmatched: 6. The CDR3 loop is CASSFQKLAAYNEQFF. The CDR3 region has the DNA TGTGCCAGCAGTTTCCAGAAACTAGCGGCCTACAATGAGCAGTTCTTC.

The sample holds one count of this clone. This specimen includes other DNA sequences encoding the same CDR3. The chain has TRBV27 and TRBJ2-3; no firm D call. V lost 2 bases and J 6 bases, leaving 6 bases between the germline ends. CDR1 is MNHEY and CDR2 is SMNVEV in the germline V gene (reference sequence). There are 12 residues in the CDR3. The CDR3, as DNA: TGTGCCAGCAGTTTACTTGGGGATACGCAGTATTTT. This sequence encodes CASSLLGDTQYF.

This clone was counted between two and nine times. In DNA, the CDR3 is TGCGCCAGCATACAGGGCGACACCGGGGAGCTGTTTTTT. This gives the protein CASIQGDTGELFF. The V and J genes are TRBV5-1 and TRBJ2-2; D perhaps matches TRBD1 (6 bases). Trimming cost V 6 bases and J 3 bases, with 9 bases left between them. Germline CDR1 and CDR2: SGHRS and YFSETQ. The CDR3 runs to 13 residues. Combining the CDR3 with reference TRBV5-1 and TRBJ2-2 gives the whole variable domain KAGVTQTPRYLIKTRGQQVTLSCSPISGHRSVSWYQQTPGQGLQFLFEYFSETQRNKGNFPGRFSGRQFSNSRSEMNVSTLELGDSALYLCASIQGDTGELFFGEGSRLTVL.

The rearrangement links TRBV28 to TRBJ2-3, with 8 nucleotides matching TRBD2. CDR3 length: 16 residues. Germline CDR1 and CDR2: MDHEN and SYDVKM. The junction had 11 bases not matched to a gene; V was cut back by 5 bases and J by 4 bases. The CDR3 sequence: CASSPQTSEEPDTQYF. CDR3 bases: TGTGCCAGCAGTCCTCAGACTAGCGAAGAACCAGATACGCAGTATTTT.

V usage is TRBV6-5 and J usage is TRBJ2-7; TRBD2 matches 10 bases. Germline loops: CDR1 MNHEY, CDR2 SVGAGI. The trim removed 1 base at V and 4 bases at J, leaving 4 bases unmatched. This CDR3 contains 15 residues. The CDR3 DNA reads TGTGCCAGCAGTTACTACAGCGGGAGGGCATACGAGCAGTACTTC. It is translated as CASSYYSGRAYEQYF.

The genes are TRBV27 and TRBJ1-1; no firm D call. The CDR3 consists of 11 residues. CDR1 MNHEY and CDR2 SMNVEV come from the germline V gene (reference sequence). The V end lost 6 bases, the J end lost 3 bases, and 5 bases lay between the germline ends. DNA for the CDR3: TGTGCCAGCAGGTCGGACACTGAAGCTTTCTTT. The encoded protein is CASRSDTEAFF.

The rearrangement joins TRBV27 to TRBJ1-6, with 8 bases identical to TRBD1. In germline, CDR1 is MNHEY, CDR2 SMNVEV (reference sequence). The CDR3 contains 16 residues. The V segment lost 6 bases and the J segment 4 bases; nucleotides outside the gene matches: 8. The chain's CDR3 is CASSPTGVMYNSPLHF. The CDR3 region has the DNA TGTGCCAGCAGCCCGACAGGGGTAATGTATAATTCACCCCTCCACTTT.

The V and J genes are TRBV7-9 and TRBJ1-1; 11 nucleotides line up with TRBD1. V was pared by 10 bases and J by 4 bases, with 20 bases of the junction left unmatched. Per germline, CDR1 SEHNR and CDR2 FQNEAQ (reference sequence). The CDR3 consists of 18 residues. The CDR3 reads CAIPNLRPGTGGATEAFF. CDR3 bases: TGTGCCATCCCCAACCTCAGACCCGGGACAGGGGGGGCCACTGAAGCTTTCTTT.

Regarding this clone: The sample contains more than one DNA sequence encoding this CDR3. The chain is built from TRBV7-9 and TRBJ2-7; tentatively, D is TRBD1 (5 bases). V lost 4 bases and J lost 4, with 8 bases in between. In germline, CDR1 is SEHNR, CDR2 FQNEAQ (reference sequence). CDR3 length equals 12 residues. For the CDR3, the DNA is TGTGCCAGCAGCTCAGGGCGATACGAGCAGTACTTC. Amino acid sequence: CASSSGRYEQYF.

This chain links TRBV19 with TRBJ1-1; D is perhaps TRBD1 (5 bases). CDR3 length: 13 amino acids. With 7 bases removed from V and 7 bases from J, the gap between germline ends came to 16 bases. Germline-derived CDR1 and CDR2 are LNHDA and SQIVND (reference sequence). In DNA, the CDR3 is TGTGCCAGTACCCTGACCCCGGGGGGTGAAGCTTTCTTT. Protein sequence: CASTLTPGGEAFF.

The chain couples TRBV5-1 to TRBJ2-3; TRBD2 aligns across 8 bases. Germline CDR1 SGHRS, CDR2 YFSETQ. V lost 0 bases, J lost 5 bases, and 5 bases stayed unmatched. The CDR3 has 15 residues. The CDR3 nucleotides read TGCGCCAGCAGCTTGGATGGGACTAGGGTAGATACGCAGTATTTT. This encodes CASSLDGTRVDTQYF.

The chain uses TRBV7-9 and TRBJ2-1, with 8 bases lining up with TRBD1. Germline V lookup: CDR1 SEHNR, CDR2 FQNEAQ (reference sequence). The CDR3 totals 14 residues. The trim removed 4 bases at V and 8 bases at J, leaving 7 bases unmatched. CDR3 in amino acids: CASSSTRQGYEQFF. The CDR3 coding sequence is TGTGCCAGCAGCTCGACAAGACAGGGGTATGAGCAGTTCTTC.